Listed below are T cell receptor beta chains from one sample, sequenced in a study of cytomegalovirus exposure and HLA in healthy donors. The method was immunoSEQ multiplex PCR; TCRdb's version includes in-frame clones alone and lacks a portion of them. The repertoire has approximately 150,000 clones, 84% of them found once; the top ten carry 10%. Sequences were obtained from PBMCs. The source of these receptors is a man aged 30 to 39 in good health and CMV-seropositive. CDR3s include the opening cysteine and the closing phenylalanine or tryptophan. Not every row has a clone size; where given, it reads once, few, many or a size class.

length	J	V	size	CDR3
13	TRBJ2-7	TRBV2	few	CASWTSGSGEQYF
13	TRBJ1-6	TRBV30	once	CAWSGQGDSPLHF
13	TRBJ2-2	TRBV2	NA	CASSISNTGELFF
16	TRBJ2-7	TRBV13	NA	CASSLESVRGTDEQYF
15	TRBJ2-3	TRBV4-3	NA	CASSQDPVPTDTQYF
14	TRBJ1-5	TRBV9	NA	CASSVAGSNQPQHF
15	TRBJ1-1	TRBV19	NA	CASSTRQGMNTEAFF
15	TRBJ2-5	TRBV7-7	NA	CASSSIAGGQETQYF
16	TRBJ1-2	TRBV4-3	NA	CASSQDRGRGPYGYTF
17	TRBJ2-7	TRBV27	NA	CASSSSSRGEKLYEQYF
15	TRBJ2-5	TRBV2	NA	CASSEAIQGMETQYF
14	TRBJ1-2	TRBV27	NA	CASSKRQGADGYTF
16	TRBJ2-1	TRBV27	once	CASYRAPGQSYNEQFF
13	TRBJ2-7	TRBV7-7	NA	CASSLGDSYEQYF
18	TRBJ1-4	TRBV18	NA	CASSPPGTGVLTNEKLFF
14	TRBJ1-3	TRBV7-2	NA	CASSIDISGNTIYF
15	TRBJ2-3	TRBV4-2	NA	CASSQETGRPDTQYF
17	TRBJ2-2	TRBV11-2	NA	CASSPGLDRVWGGELFF
14	TRBJ1-5	TRBV30	few	CAWSLGTGEQPQHF
14	TRBJ1-6	TRBV10-3	NA	CAIHQPGDNSPLHF
15	TRBJ2-1	TRBV19	NA	CASSVEDRGLDEQFF
14	TRBJ2-1	TRBV28	NA	CASSPGREDNEQFF
16	TRBJ2-1	TRBV18	NA	CASSRASGTAGDEQFF
15	TRBJ2-7	TRBV30	NA	CAWSSEKSPSYEQYF
15	TRBJ2-5	TRBV7-9	NA	CASSLVAGGKETQYF
15	TRBJ1-5	TRBV6-5	NA	CASSQGLYSNQPQHF
17	TRBJ1-1	TRBV9	NA	CASSVPTGGEVNTEAFF
15	TRBJ1-2	TRBV11-2	NA	CASSQGAGGWGGYTF
15	TRBJ1-5	TRBV10-3	NA	CAISEASGPDQPQHF
17	TRBJ1-1	TRBV25-1	NA	CASSELGQGVARTEAFF
16	TRBJ2-5	TRBV27	NA	CASSSLGQGRVRTQYF
12	TRBJ2-5	TRBV5-1	NA	CASSLREETQYF
15	TRBJ2-3	TRBV6-5	NA	CASSYSGLAQGTQYF
14	TRBJ2-1	TRBV19	NA	CASSKAPGNPEQFF
15	TRBJ2-3	TRBV27	NA	CASSFLAAVGDTQYF